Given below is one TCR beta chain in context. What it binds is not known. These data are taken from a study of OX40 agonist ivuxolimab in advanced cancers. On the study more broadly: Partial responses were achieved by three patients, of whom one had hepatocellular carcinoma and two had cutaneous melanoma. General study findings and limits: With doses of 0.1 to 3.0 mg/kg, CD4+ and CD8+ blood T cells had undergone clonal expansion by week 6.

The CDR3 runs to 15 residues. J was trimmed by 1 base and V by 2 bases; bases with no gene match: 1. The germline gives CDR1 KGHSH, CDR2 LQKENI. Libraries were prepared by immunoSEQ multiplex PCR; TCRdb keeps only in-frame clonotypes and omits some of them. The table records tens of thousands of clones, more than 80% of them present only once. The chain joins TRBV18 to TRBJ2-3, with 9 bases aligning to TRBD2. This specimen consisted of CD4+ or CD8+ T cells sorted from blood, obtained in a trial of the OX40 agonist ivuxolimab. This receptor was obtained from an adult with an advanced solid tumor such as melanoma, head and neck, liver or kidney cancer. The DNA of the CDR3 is TGTGCCAGCTCACCAGCTAGCGGGGGCACAGATACGCAGTATTTT. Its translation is CASSPASGGTDTQYF.